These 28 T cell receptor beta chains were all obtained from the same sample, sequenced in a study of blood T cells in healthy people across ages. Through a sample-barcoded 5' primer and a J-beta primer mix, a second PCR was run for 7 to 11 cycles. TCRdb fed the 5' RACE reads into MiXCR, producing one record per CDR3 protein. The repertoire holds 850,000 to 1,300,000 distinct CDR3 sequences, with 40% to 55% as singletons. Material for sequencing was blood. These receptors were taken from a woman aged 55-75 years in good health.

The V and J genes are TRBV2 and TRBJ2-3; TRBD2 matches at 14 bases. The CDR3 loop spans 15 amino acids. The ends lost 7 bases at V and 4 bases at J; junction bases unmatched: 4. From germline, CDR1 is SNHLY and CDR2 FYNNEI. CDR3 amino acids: CASTRTSGRSDTQYF. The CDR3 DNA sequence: TGTGCCAGCACGAGGACTAGCGGGAGGTCAGATACGCAGTATTTT.

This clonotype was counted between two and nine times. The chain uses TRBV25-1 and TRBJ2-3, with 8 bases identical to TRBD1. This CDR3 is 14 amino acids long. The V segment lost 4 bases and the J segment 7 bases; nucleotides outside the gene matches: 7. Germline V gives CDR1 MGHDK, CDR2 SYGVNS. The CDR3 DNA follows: TGTGCCAGCAGTGGCGGACAGGGAGGTTATACGCAGTATTTT. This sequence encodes CASSGGQGGYTQYF.

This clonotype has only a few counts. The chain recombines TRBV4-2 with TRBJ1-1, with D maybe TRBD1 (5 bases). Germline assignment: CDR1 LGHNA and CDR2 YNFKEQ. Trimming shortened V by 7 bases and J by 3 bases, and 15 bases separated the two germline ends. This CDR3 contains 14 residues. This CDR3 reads CASTPSWGDTEAFF. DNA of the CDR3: TGTGCCAGCACCCCCTCCTGGGGGGACACTGAAGCTTTCTTT.

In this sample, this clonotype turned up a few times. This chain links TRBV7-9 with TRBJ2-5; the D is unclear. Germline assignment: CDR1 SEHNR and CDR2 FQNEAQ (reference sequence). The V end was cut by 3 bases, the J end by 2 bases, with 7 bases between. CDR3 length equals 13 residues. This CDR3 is CASSLSYQETQYF. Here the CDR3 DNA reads TGTGCCAGCAGCTTGAGCTATCAAGAGACCCAGTACTTC.

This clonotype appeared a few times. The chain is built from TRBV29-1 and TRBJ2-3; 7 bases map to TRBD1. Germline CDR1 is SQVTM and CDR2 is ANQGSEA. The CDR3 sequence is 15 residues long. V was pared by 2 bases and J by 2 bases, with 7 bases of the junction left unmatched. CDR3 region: CSVERGQSLTDTQYF. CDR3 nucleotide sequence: TGCAGCGTTGAAAGGGGACAGAGCCTCACAGATACGCAGTATTTT.

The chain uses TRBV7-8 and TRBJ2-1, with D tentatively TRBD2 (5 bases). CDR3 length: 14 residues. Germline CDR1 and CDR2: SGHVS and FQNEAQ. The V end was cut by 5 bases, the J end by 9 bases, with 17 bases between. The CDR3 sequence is CASSPRASSGEQFF. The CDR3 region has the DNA TGTGCCAGCAGCCCGCGGGCTAGCTCGGGTGAGCAGTTCTTC.

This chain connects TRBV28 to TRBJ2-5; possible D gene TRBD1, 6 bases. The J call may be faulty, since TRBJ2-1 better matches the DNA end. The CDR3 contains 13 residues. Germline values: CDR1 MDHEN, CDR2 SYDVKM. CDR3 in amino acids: CASSSRDKETQFF. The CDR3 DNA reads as TGTGCCAGCAGTTCCCGGGACAAAGAGACCCAGTTCTTC.

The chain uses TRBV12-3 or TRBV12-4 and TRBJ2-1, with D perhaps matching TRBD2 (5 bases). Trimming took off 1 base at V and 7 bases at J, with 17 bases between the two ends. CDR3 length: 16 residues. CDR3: CASSLVGGSSGNEQFF. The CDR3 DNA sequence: TGTGCCAGCAGTTTAGTGGGCGGGTCAAGTGGGAATGAGCAGTTCTTC.

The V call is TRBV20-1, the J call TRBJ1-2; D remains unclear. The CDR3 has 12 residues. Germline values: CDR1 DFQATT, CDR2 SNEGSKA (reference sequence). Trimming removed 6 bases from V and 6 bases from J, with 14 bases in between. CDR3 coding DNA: TGCAGTGCCAACCCGACAATGGATGGCTACACCTTC. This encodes CSANPTMDGYTF.

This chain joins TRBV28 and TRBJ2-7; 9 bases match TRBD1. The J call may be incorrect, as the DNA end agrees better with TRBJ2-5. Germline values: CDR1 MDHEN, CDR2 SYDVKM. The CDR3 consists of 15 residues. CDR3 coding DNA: TGTGCCAGCAGCCTCGGAACAGGGGGCGGTGAGACCCAGTACTTC. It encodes CASSLGTGGGETQYF.

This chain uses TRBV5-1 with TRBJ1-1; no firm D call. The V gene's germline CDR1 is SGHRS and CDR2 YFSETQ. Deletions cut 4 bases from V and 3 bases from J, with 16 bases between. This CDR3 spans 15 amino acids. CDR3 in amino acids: CASSRPLIGDTEAFF. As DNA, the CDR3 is TGCGCCAGCAGCCGGCCACTTATTGGGGACACTGAAGCTTTCTTT.

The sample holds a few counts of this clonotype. The DNA for the CDR3 is TGTGCCAGCGGCGCGGGGACAGGGGCTTACGAGCAGTACTTC. Encoded protein: CASGAGTGAYEQYF. The chain has TRBV12-3 or TRBV12-4 and TRBJ2-7, with 10 bases aligning to TRBD1. V trimming: 8 bases; J trimming: 4 bases; junction bases outside the gene matches: 8. This CDR3 region has 14 residues.

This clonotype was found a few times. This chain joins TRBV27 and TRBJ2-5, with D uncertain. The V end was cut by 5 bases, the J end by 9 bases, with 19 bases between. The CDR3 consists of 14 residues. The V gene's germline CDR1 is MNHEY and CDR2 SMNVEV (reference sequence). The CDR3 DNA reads TGTGCCAGCAGTACGACCTCTGGTACTGCGCCCCAGTACTTC. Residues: CASSTTSGTAPQYF.

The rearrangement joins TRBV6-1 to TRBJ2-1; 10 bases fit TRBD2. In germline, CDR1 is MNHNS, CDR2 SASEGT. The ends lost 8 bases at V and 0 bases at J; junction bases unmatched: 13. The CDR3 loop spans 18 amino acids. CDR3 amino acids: CASGLGTSVSSSYNEQFF. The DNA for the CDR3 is TGTGCCAGCGGGTTGGGGACTAGCGTATCAAGCTCCTACAATGAGCAGTTCTTC.

The CDR3 region is CATSDPTEYQETQYF. CDR3 nucleotides: TGTGCCACCAGTGACCCTACAGAGTACCAAGAGACCCAGTACTTC. V is TRBV24-1 and J is TRBJ2-7, with no clear D. The end of the DNA is better explained by TRBJ2-5, so the J call may be wrong. The CDR3 loop spans 15 amino acids. Germline CDR1 KGHDR, CDR2 SFDVKD.

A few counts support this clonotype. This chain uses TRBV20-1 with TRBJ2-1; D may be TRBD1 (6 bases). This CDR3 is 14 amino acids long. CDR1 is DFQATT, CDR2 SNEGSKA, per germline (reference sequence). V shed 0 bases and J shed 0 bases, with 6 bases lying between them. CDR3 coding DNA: TGCAGTGCTAGAGAGGGGGCCTCCTACAATGAGCAGTTCTTC. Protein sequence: CSAREGASYNEQFF.

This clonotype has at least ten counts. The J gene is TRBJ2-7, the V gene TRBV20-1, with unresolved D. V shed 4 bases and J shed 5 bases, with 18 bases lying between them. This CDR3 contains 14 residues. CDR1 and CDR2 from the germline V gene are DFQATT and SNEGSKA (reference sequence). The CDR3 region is CSATRPAKTNEQYF. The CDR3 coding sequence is TGCAGTGCTACTAGACCGGCGAAGACAAACGAGCAGTACTTC.

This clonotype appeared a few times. The CDR3 here is CASRESGGGYTF. For the CDR3, the DNA is TGTGCCAGCAGAGAATCAGGGGGAGGCTACACCTTC. J is TRBJ1-2 and V is TRBV12-3 or TRBV12-4, with 7 positions matching TRBD1. V lost 6 bases to trimming and J lost 8 bases; unmatched junction nucleotides: 6. This CDR3 region has 12 residues.

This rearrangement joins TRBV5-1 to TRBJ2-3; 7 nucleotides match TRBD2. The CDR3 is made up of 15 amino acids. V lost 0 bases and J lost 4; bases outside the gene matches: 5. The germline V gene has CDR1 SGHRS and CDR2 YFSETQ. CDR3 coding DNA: TGCGCCAGCAGCTTGGTGGGAGGGGAGGCAGATACGCAGTATTTT. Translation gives CASSLVGGEADTQYF.

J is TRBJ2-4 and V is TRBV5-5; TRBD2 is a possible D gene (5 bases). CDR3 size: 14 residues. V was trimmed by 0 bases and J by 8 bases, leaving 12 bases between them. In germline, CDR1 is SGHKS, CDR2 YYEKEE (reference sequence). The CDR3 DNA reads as TGTGCCAGCAGCTTGGAAGGACTCGAGGACATTCAGTACTTC. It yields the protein CASSLEGLEDIQYF.

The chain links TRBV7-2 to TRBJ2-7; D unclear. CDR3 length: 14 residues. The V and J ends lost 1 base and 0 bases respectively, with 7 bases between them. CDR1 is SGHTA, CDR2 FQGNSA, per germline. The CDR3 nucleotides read TGTGCCAGCAGCTTAGTGCCGGACTCCTACGAGCAGTACTTC. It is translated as CASSLVPDSYEQYF.

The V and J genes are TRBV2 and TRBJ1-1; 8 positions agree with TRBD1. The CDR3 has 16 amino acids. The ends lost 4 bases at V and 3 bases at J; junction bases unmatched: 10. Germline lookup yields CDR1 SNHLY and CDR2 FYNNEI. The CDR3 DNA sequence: TGTGCCAGCAGTGGGAGCCCGACAGGGGACCACACTGAAGCTTTCTTT. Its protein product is CASSGSPTGDHTEAFF. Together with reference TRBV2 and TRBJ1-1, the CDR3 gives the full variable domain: EPEVTQTPSHQVTQMGQEVILRCVPISNHLYFYWYRQILGQKVEFLVSFYNNEISEKSEIFDDQFSVERPDGSNFTLKIRSTKLEDSAMYFCASSGSPTGDHTEAFFGQGTRLTVV.

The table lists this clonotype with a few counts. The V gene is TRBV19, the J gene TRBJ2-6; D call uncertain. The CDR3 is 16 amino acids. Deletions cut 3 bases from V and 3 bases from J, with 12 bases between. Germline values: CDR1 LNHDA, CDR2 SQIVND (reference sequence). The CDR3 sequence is CASSIKGQVGANVLTF. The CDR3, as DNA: TGTGCCAGTAGTATTAAAGGGCAGGTTGGGGCCAACGTCCTGACTTTC.

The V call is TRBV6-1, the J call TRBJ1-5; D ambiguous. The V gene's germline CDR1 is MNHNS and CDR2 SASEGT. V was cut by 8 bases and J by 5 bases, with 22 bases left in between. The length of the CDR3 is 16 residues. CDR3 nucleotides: TGTGCCAGCTGTGCCTCGACTCGTACCAGAGATCAGCCCCAGCATTTT. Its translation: CASCASTRTRDQPQHF.

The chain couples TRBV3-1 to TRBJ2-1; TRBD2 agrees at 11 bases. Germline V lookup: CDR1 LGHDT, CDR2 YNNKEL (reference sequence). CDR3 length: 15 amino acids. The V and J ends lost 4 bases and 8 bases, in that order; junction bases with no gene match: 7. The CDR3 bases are TGTGCCAGCAGCCTTACTAGCGGGAGAATATATGAGCAGTTCTTC. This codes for CASSLTSGRIYEQFF.

The CDR3 nucleotides read TGTGCCAGCAGCCAGTCGGTGTTATCCCAAGAGACCCAGTACTTC. Encoded protein: CASSQSVLSQETQYF. The chain joins TRBV3-1 to TRBJ2-5, with D uncertain. Germline CDR1 and CDR2: LGHDT and YNNKEL (reference sequence). The ends were cut back, 3 bases at V and 1 base at J, with 12 bases in the middle. CDR3 length equals 15 residues.

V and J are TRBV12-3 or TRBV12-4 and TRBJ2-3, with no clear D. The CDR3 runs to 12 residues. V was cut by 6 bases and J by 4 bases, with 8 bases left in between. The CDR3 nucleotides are TGTGCCAGCAGACGAAATGCAGATACGCAGTATTTT. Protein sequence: CASRRNADTQYF.

The CDR3 sequence: CASSRVSTGELFF. The CDR3 nucleotides are TGTGCCAGCAGTCGGGTATCCACCGGGGAGCTGTTTTTT. The V and J genes are TRBV12-3 or TRBV12-4 and TRBJ2-2; D call uncertain. The CDR3 loop spans 13 amino acids. Trimming shortened V by 5 bases and J by 4 bases, and 8 bases separated the two germline ends.